These 10 T cell receptor beta chains were sequenced from one sample in a study of blood T cell repertoires in COVID-19 (TCRdb year 2020). The library was generated by the immunoSEQ multiplex PCR assay. TCRdb re-hosts the immuneACCESS table, in-frame sequences only. Its copies lack some clones; in the studies checked, an unresolved V gene accounts for under half of them, and the cause for the rest is not known. Recorded for this sample are 88,000 or so clones; 70% to 90% of them occurred a single time. About 7.7% of the sample goes to the ten largest clones. Sequenced sample: peripheral blood. The source is a man in his fifties or sixties with acute or convalescent COVID-19.

This clone was recorded once. V usage is TRBV6-1 and J usage is TRBJ2-1; TRBD2 matches at 8 bases. Germline-derived CDR1 and CDR2 are MNHNS and SASEGT. The CDR3 spans 15 residues. The trim removed 0 bases at V and 9 bases at J, leaving 7 bases unmatched. The CDR3 bases are TGTGCCAGCAGTGAAGCCCTACTAGCGGCTAGTGAGCAGTTCTTC. Its translation: CASSEALLAASEQFF.

The chain combines TRBV2 with TRBJ2-2; perhaps TRBD2 as D (5 bases). Trimming removed 6 bases from V and 0 bases from J, with 11 bases in between. CDR1 SNHLY and CDR2 FYNNEI come from the germline V gene. The CDR3 spans 15 residues. CDR3: CASSVDWTNTGELFF. The DNA for the CDR3 is TGTGCCAGCAGCGTGGACTGGACGAACACCGGGGAGCTGTTTTTT.

In nucleotides, the CDR3 is TGCGCCAGCAGCTTGAGGAGGCCAAATGAGCAGTTCTTC. It yields the protein CASSLRRPNEQFF. This chain joins TRBV5-1 and TRBJ2-1, with a possible D match to TRBD2 (5 bases). The CDR3 loop spans 13 amino acids. The germline V gene has CDR1 SGHRS and CDR2 YFSETQ. Trimming left V 1 base short and J 7 bases short, with 9 bases between.

The V call is TRBV7-2, the J call TRBJ1-5; D might be TRBD1 (6 bases). The CDR3 consists of 15 residues. Trimming took 5 bases from V and 0 from J, leaving 11 bases between them. Germline V gene sequence: CDR1 SGHTA, CDR2 FQGNSA. The CDR3 nucleotides are TGTGCCAGCAGCGGATCAGGGGCTAGCAATCAGCCCCAGCATTTT. It codes for CASSGSGASNQPQHF.

In its sample, this clone was seen a few times. V is TRBV18 and J is TRBJ1-1, with D perhaps TRBD1 (5 bases). The CDR3 runs to 13 residues. Looked up from germline, CDR1 is KGHSH and CDR2 is LQKENI. The V gene lost 3 bases and the J gene lost 1 base, with 6 bases spanning the gap. For the CDR3, the DNA is TGTGCCAGCTCACCGACAGAGAACACTGAAGCTTTCTTT. This translates into CASSPTENTEAFF.

The chain combines TRBV12-5 with TRBJ2-2; 12 bases match TRBD1. The V segment lost 7 bases and the J segment 6 bases; nucleotides outside the gene matches: 15. This CDR3 spans 18 amino acids. Germline V gene lookup returns CDR1 LGHNT and CDR2 FRNRAP. CDR3 nucleotide sequence: TGTGCTAGTGACAAACCGGGACAGGGGGCGCAAATGGCCGGGGAGCTGTTTTTT. Amino acids: CASDKPGQGAQMAGELFF.

This clone was counted between two and nine times. The chain employs TRBV5-6 and TRBJ2-5, with 11 bases that match TRBD1. The J segment lost 5 bases and the V segment lost 4 bases, leaving 7 bases of the junction unmatched. Germline CDR1 SGHDT, CDR2 YYEEEE. This CDR3 spans 15 amino acids. The CDR3 region is CASSRGDRGTETQYF. The CDR3 coding sequence is TGTGCCAGCAGCCGTGGGGACAGGGGGACGGAGACCCAGTACTTC.

This clone was recorded once. The chain combines TRBV30 with TRBJ1-6, with 8 bases lining up with TRBD1. Germline CDR1 reads GTSNPN; CDR2 reads SVGIG (reference sequence). V was clipped by 8 bases and J by 7 bases; unmatched bases: 4. This CDR3 comprises 12 residues. CDR3 coding DNA: TGTGCCAATGGACAGGGAAATTCACCCCTCCACTTT. Protein sequence: CANGQGNSPLHF.

This clone was counted a single time. V gene TRBV6-2 or TRBV6-3 combines with J gene TRBJ2-2; a possible D gene is TRBD1 (6 bases). The CDR3 consists of 17 residues. V was trimmed by 3 bases and J by 6 bases, leaving 20 bases between them. CDR1 is MNHEY and CDR2 is SVGEGT in the germline V gene. The DNA for the CDR3 is TGTGCCAGCAGTTATAACGGCACAGGGATCAAGGCCGGGGAGCTGTTTTTT. Protein: CASSYNGTGIKAGELFF.

The chain uses TRBV9 and TRBJ2-1; D unclear. Trimming left V 3 bases short and J 0 bases short, with 4 bases between. CDR3 length: 13 residues. Germline-derived CDR1 and CDR2 are SGDLS and YYNGEE. CDR3 sequence reads: CASSGSSYNEQFF. CDR3 sequence (DNA): TGTGCCAGCAGCGGGAGCTCCTACAATGAGCAGTTCTTC.